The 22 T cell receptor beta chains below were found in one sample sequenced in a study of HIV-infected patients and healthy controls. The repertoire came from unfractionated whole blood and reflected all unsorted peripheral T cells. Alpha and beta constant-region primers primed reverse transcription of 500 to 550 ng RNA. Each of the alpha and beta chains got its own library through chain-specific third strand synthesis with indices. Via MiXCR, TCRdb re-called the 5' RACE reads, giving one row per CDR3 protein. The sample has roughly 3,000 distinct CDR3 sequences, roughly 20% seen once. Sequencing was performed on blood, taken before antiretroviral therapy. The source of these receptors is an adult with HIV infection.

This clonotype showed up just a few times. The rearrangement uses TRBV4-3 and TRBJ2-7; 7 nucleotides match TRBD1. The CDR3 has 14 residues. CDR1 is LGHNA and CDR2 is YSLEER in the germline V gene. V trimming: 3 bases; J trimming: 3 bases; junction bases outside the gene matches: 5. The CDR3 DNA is TGCGCCAGCAGCCATTTCGACAGGGACTACGAGCAGTACTTC. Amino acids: CASSHFDRDYEQYF.

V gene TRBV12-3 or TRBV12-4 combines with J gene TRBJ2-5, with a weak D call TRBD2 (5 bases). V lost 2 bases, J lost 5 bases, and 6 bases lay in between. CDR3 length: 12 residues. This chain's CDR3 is CASSLRGETQYF. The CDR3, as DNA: TGTGCCAGCAGTTTAAGAGGGGAGACCCAGTACTTC.

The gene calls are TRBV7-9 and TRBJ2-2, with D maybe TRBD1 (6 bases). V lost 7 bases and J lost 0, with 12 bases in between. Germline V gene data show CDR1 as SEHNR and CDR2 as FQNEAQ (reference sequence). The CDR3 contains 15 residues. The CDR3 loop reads CASTTRGSNTGELFF. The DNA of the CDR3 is TGTGCCAGCACCACTAGGGGGTCGAACACCGGGGAGCTGTTTTTT.

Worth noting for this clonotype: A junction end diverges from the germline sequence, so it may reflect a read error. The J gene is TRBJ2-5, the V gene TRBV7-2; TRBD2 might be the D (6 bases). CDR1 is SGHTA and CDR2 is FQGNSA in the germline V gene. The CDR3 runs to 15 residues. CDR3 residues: CASSLDRAGKENQYF. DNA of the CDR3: TGTGCCAGCAGCTTAGATAGGGCGGGGAAAGAGAACCAGTACTTC.

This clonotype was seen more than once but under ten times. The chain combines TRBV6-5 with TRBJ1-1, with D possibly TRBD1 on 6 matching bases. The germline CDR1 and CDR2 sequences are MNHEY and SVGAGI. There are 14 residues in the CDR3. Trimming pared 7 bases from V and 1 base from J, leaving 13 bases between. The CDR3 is CASTPRQANTEAFF. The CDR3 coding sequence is TGTGCCAGCACCCCCCGACAGGCGAACACTGAAGCTTTCTTT.

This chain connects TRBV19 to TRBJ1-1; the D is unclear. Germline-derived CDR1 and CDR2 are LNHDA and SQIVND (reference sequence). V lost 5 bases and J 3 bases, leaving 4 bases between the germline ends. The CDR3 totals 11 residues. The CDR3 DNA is TGTGCCAGTAGTCAATACACTGAAGCTTTCTTT. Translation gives CASSQYTEAFF.

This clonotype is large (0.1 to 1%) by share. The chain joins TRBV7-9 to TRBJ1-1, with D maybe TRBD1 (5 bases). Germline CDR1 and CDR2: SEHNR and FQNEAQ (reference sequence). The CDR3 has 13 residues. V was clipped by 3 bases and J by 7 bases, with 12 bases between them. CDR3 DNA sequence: TGTGCCAGCAGCTTCCAGGGTGGCGGTGAAGCTTTCTTT. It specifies CASSFQGGGEAFF. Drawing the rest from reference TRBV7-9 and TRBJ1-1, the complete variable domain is DTGVSQNPRHKITKRGQNVTFRCDPISEHNRLYWYRQTLGQGPEFLTYFQNEAQLEKSRLLSDRFSAERPKGSFSTLEIQRTEQGDSAMYLCASSFQGGGEAFFGQGTRLTVV.

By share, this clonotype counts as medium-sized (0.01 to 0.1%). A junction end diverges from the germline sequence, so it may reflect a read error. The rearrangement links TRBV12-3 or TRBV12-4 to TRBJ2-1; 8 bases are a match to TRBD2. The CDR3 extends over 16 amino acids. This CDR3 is CASSLAAGGAYNEQFF. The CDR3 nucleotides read TGTGCCAGCAGCTTAGCCGCGGGGGGCGCCTACAATGAGCAGTTCTTC.

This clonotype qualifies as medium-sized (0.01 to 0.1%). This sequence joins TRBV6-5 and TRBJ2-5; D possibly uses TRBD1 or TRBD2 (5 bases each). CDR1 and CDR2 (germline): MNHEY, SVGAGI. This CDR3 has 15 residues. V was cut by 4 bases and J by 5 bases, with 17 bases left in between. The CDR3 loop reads CASSSGTHVGETQYF. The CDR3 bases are TGTGCCAGCAGTTCCGGGACCCATGTGGGGGAGACCCAGTACTTC.

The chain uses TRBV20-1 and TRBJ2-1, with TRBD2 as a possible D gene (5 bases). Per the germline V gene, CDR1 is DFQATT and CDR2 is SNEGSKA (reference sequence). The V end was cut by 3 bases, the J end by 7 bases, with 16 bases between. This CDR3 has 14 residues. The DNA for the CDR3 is TGCAGTGCTAGTTTGGACTTGAACTCTAATGAGCAGTTCTTC. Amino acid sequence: CSASLDLNSNEQFF.

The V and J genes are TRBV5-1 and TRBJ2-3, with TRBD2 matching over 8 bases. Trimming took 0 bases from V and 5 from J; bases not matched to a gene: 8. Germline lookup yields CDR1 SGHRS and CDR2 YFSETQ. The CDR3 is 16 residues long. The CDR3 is CASSLETGGPGDTQYF. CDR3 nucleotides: TGCGCCAGCAGCTTGGAGACGGGGGGGCCCGGAGATACGCAGTATTTT.

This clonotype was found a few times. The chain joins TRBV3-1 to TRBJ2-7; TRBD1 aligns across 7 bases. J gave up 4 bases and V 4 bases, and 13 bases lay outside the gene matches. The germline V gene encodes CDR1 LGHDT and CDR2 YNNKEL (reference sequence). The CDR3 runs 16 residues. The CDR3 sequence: CASSPGPGDREYEQYF. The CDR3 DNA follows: TGTGCCAGCAGCCCCGGTCCCGGAGACAGGGAGTACGAGCAGTACTTC.

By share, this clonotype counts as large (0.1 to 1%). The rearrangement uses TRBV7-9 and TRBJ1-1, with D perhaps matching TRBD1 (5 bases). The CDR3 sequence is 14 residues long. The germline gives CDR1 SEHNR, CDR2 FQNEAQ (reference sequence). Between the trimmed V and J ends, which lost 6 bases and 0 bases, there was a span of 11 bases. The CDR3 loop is CASSGQFMNTEAFF. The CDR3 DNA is TGTGCCAGCAGTGGACAATTCATGAACACTGAAGCTTTCTTT.

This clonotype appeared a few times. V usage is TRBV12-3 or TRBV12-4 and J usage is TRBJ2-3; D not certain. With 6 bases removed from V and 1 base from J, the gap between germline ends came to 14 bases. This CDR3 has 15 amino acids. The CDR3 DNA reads TGTGCCAGCAGCCAACCTCTGTACGGCACAGATACGCAGTATTTT. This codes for CASSQPLYGTDTQYF.

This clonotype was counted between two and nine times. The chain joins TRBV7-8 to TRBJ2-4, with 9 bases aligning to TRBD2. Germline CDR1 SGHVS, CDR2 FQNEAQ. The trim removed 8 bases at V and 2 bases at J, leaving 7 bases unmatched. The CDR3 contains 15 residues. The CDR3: CASAGSGGPKNIQYF. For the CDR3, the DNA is TGTGCCAGCGCCGGGAGCGGGGGGCCCAAAAACATTCAGTACTTC.

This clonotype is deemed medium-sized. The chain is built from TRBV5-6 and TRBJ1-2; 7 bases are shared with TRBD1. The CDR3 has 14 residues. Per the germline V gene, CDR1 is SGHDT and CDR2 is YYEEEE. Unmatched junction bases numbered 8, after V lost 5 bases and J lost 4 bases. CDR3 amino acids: CASRSQGIIYGYTF. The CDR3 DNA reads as TGTGCCAGCAGGTCACAGGGGATCATCTATGGCTACACCTTC.

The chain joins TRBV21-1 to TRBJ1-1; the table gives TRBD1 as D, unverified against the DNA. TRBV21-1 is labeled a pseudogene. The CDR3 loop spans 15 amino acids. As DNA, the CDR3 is TGTGCCAGCAGCATGGGCAGGGTAACGAACACTGAAGCTTTCTTT. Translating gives CASSMGRVTNTEAFF.

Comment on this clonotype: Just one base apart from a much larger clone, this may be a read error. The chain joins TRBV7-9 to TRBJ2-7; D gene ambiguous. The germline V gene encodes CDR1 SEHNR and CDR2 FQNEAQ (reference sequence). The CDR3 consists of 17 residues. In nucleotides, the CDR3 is TGTGCCATCAGCGATACCCTTGGCCCTCAAATGATCTACGAGCAGTACTTC. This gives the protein CAISDTLGPQMIYEQYF.

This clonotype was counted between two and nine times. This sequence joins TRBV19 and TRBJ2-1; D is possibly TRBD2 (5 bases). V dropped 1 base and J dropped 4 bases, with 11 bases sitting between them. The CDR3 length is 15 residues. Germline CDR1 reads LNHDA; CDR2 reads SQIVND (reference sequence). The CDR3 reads CASSIVLGPYNEQFF. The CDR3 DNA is TGTGCCAGTAGTATAGTACTAGGTCCGTACAATGAGCAGTTCTTC.

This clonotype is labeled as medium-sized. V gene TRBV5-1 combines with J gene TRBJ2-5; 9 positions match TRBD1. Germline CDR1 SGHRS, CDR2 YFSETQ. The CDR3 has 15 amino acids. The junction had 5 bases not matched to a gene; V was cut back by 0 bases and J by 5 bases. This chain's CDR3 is CASSLDRGRRETQYF. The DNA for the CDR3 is TGCGCCAGCAGCTTGGACAGGGGGCGTCGGGAGACCCAGTACTTC.

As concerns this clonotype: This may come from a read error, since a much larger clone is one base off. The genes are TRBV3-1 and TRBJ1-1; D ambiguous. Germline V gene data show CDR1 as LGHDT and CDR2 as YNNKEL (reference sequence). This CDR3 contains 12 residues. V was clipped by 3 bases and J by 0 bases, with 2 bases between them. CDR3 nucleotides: TGTGCCAGCAGCCACTTGAACACTGAAGCTTTCTTT. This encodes CASSHLNTEAFF.

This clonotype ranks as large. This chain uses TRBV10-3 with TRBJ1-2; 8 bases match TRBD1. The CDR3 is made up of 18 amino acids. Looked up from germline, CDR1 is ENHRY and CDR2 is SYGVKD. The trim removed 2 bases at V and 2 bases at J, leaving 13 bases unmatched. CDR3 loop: CAISERIMTGATNYGYTF. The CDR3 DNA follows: TGTGCCATCAGTGAGCGAATTATGACAGGGGCGACCAACTATGGCTACACCTTC.